This TCR beta chain was sequenced during a study of T-cell memory formation after mild COVID-19. This clonotype was observed a handful of times. TCR alpha and TCR beta cDNA libraries carrying sample barcodes and UMIs were produced by 5'RACE using constant-segment primers. TCRdb fed the 5' RACE reads into MiXCR, producing one record per CDR3 protein. The sample records about 130,000 distinct CDR3 sequences, roughly 6.2% being singletons. The V gene lost 4 bases and the J gene lost 1 base, with 16 bases spanning the gap. Germline CDR1 and CDR2: MNHEY and SMNVEV (reference sequence). This CDR3 is built from 16 residues.

Sequences were obtained from PBMCs or a T cell subset sorted from them (not recorded which). The clonotype comes from an adult woman who had mild COVID-19 (a few samples of this study predate the infection). Cell type and time point are not known. The chain combines TRBV27 with TRBJ1-2; D uncertain. The CDR3 DNA reads as TGTGCCAGCAGTTCCGCCCTTTCGACTGATAACTATGGCTACACCTTC. Translation: CASSSALSTDNYGYTF.